The clone carrying this T cell receptor (beta chain) was recorded once. Its antigen remains unknown. PCR replicates performed on unsorted PBMC used 300 to 350 ng DNA, 30,000 or so T cell genomes. In the original workflow: ImmunoSEQ gave junction-only sequences without quality scores, so filtering differed. The method was immunoSEQ multiplex PCR; TCRdb's version includes in-frame clones alone and lacks a portion of them. The V and J calls and clone size were taken over from that table, and D and trimming were inferred from the DNA. The sample shows 490,000 or so clones, less than 80% of them seen only once. This sample is drawn from a study of shared clonotypes between healthy human individuals. General study results and limits: Limited genetic and exposure-history diversity came from having few donors. Sequencing depth was expected to influence donor clonotype sharing.

CDR1 and CDR2 (germline): MNHNS, SASEGT. V trimming: 10 bases; J trimming: 6 bases; junction bases outside the gene matches: 14. This CDR3 spans 14 amino acids. Sequencing was performed on PBMCs. The gene calls are TRBV6-1 and TRBJ1-2, with 7 bases identical to TRBD1. The receptor was isolated from a woman aged 40-49 years in good health. Some clones in this sample may be carry-over from other donors' samples. CDR3 sequence reads: CATGEGDRDNGYTF. CDR3 nucleotides: TGTGCCACGGGAGAGGGAGACAGGGATAATGGCTACACCTTC.